This T cell receptor beta chain was found in a study of Tregs in tolerant kidney transplant recipients (dated by TCRdb to 2018 to 2020). For the wider study: The transplants used related donors along with nonmyeloablative bone marrow transplantation, and in the human trials mixed chimerism was transient. TCRbeta sequencing was used in the study to identify donor-specific regulatory T cells before combined kidney and bone marrow transplantation, and the identified cells were then tracked after transplant.

For TCRbeta CDR3 sequencing, genomic DNA from the sorted cells was extracted using the QIAGEN DNeasy Blood and Tissue Kit. High-throughput TCRbeta CDR3 sequencing was carried out commercially through immunoSEQ, with PCR amplification with bias correction and internal controls included. The original pipeline was this. Unique productive TCRbeta sequences were defined by CDR3 nucleotide sequence when primers matched and otherwise by CDR3 amino acid sequence together with Vbeta and Jbeta genes. As a correction for sorting error, sequences shared between sorted populations at a frequency ratio of 2:1 or less were discarded, and the remaining shared sequences were assigned to the higher population. Donor-reactive sequences were defined as at least 5-fold expanded in CFSE-low cells versus unstimulated cells, with frequency of at least 0.01% in CFSE-low cells. Repertoire divergence was quantified by Jensen-Shannon divergence using the top 100 TCRbeta sequences ranked by frequency. For samples with multiple sequencing runs, sorting error was corrected separately for each run before the runs were pooled. TCRdb obtained this table from immuneACCESS and retained in-frame rearrangements with V and J assigned. These tables miss some clones; where compared with another copy, unresolved V genes account for less than half of the shortfall, and the remainder is unexplained. The V and J calls and clone size were taken over from that table, and D and trimming were inferred from the DNA. Within this sample are about 15,000 clones, with around 77% of them counted one time only. The ten largest clones take up 1.5% to 2% of the sample.

The sample's time point label, decoded: blood sample drawn before combined kidney and bone marrow transplant. Thawed PBMCs were FACS-sorted into unstimulated Tregs (CD4+CD25+CD127-), CD4+ non-Tregs (CD4+CD25-), CD4 cells and CD8 cells. Prior to Treg sorting, thawed PBMCs were rested overnight at 37 degrees C with 200 IU/ml IL-2. The patients were a few recipients of combined kidney and bone marrow transplants from the ITN036ST trial, and samples were available only from these trial subjects. Healthy control blood was processed to PBMCs by Ficoll density gradient and cryopreserved, and patient PBMCs were collected before and after transplant. On this clone: The target of this receptor is not known. Per-base quality was not reported, and no clone a single base away is much larger than it.

From V the trimming removes 5 bases and from J it removes 3 bases, while the gene matches leave 10 bases of the junction unaccounted for. The CDR3 has 15 amino acids, counting the end cysteine and phenylalanine. CDR3 DNA is the only sequence kept; it has 45 bases, read in frame from the first base. The CDR1 and CDR2 encoded by the germline V gene are SGHRS and YFSETQ. Summary of the overall study and its limitations: Because only a small number of patients were included, the study had limitations, and the results will need to be validated in larger populations as well as under other immunosuppression protocols. Biological reproducibility was not examined directly, but technical replication error appeared to be minimal. Expanding Tregs with activated donor B cells appeared to identify the most biologically relevant and donor-specific TCRbeta repertoire. For some patients, the PCR primers changed as time went on, which meant samples from those patients could not be compared with one another at the nucleotide level. In tolerant patients, donor-specific Tregs expanded more than Tregs overall, which suggests antigen-driven rather than nonspecific expansion.

This receptor was obtained from a human donor who received a combined kidney and bone marrow transplant. Recombination joined TRBV5-1 with TRBJ2-7; the central 8 bases match TRBD1. This sample comprised Tregs from blood, obtained before the transplant. In nucleotide form, the sequence is TGCGCCAGCAGTAAGAGGGAAGGACAGGGCTACGAGCAGTACTTC. It specifies CASSKREGQGYEQYF. Reference TRBV5-1 and TRBJ2-7 proteins supply the regions before and after the CDR3; the full variable domain is: KAGVTQTPRYLIKTRGQQVTLSCSPISGHRSVSWYQQTPGQGLQFLFEYFSETQRNKGNFPGRFSGRQFSNSRSEMNVSTLELGDSALYLCASSKREGQGYEQYFGPGTRLTVT.